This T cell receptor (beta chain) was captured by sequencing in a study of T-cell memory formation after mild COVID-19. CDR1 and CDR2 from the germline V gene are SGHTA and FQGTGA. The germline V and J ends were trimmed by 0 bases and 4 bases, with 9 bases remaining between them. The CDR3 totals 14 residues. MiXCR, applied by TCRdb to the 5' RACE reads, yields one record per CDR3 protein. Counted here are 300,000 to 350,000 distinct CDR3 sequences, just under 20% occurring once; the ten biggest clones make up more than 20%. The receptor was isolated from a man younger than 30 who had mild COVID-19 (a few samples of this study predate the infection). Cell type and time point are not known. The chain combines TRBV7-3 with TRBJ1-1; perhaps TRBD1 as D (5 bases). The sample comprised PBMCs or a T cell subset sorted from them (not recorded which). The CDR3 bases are TGTGCCAGCAGCTTAACGGGGCCGGGCACTGAAGCTTTCTTT. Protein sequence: CASSLTGPGTEAFF.